The present TCR beta chain was sequenced within a study of naive and memory T cell subsets. This clonotype occurred a few times. Antigen specificity is unknown. Overall study results and limits: Each distinct alpha or beta sequence counts as one clonotype.

The beta constant-region primer was an equimolar mix of two oligonucleotides covering TRBC1 and TRBC2. TCRdb re-derived calls from the UMI-ligation and nested PCR reads in MiXCR, one entry per CDR3 protein. The table has 75,000 to 85,000 distinct CDR3 sequences, over 10% seen once. The V gene end was trimmed by 6 bases and the J gene end by 2 bases; junction bases not matched to a gene: 7. Germline-derived CDR1 and CDR2 are SNHLY and FYNNEI. This CDR3 contains 15 residues. Source material: central memory CD4+ T cells from blood. The V call is TRBV2, the J call TRBJ2-7, with TRBD2 identical over 10 bases. The TCR sequence derives from a human donor in good health. The CDR3 spells CASRGGTSAAYEQYF. CDR3 nucleotide sequence: TGTGCCAGCAGGGGGGGGACTAGCGCAGCCTACGAGCAGTACTTC.